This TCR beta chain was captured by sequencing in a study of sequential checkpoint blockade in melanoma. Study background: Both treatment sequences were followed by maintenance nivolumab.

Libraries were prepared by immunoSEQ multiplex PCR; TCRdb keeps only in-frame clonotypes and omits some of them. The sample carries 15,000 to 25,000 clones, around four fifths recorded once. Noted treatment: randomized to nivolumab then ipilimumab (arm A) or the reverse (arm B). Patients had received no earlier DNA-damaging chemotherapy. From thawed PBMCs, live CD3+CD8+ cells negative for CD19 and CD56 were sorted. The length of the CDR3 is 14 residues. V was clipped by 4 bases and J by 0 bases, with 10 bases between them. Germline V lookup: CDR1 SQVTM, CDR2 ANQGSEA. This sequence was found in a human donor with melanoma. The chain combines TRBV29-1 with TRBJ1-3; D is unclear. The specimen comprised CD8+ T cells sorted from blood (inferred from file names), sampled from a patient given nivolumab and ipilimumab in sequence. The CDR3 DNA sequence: TGCAGCGTTGGAAGACTGGGCTCTGGAAACACCATATATTTT. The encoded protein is CSVGRLGSGNTIYF. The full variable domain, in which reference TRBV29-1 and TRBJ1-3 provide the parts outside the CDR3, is SAVISQKPSRDICQRGTSLTIQCQVDSQVTMMFWYRQQPGQSLTLIATANQGSEATYESGFVIDKFPISRPNLTFSTLTVSNMSPEDSSIYLCSVGRLGSGNTIYFGEGSWLTVV.